This T cell receptor (beta chain) was obtained from a study of graft-versus-host responses after intestinal transplantation. About the study: All recipients were transplanted with multivisceral, liver-intestinal, or isolated intestinal grafts.

Trimming shortened V by 5 bases and J by 3 bases, and 10 bases separated the two germline ends. Germline assignment: CDR1 SGHAT and CDR2 FQNNGV. The CDR3 totals 13 residues. Regarding this clone: Its antigen is unidentified.

Assay used: immunoSEQ multiplex PCR; TCRdb lists only in-frame clones, some missing. This sample has some 120,000 clones, with 90% found just once. The chain recombines TRBV11-2 with TRBJ2-5; TRBD1 might be the D (5 bases). This specimen consisted of unstimulated CD4+ T cells sorted from spleen or lymph node cells, obtained before intestinal transplant. The receptor was derived from a human donor who received an intestinal transplant. CDR3: CASSTTGKETQYF. In DNA, the CDR3 is TGTGCCAGCAGCACCACAGGAAAAGAGACCCAGTACTTC.